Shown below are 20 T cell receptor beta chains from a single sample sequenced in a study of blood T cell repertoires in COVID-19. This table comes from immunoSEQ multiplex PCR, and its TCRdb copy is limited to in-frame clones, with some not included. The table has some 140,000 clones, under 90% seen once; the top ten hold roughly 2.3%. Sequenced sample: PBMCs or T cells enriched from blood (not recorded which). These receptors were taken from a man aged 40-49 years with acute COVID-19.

The CDR3 is CASTLQESTEAFF. As DNA, the CDR3 is TGCGCCAGTACATTGCAGGAATCCACTGAAGCTTTCTTT. The chain has TRBV5-1 and TRBJ1-1; D not certain. Per germline, CDR1 SGHRS and CDR2 YFSETQ. The CDR3 length is 13 residues. The V end was cut by 8 bases, the J end by 4 bases, with 15 bases between.

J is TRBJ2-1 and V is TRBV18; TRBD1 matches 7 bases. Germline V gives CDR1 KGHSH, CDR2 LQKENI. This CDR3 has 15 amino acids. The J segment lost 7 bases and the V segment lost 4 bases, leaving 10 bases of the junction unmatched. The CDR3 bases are TGTGCCAGCTCACGCAGACAGGGAGTTTATAATGAGCAGTTCTTC. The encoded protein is CASSRRQGVYNEQFF.

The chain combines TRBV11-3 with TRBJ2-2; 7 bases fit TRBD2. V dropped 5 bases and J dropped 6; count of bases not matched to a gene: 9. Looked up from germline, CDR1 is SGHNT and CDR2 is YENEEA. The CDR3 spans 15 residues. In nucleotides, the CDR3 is TGTGCCAGCAGCCCTGGGGGGGGAGTGGCCGGGGAGCTGTTTTTT. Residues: CASSPGGGVAGELFF.

CDR3 region: CASSWGQGDGYTF. The CDR3, as DNA: TGTGCCAGCAGCTGGGGACAGGGGGATGGCTACACCTTC. The chain uses TRBV28 and TRBJ1-2, with 11 bases lining up with TRBD1. The junction had 3 bases not matched to a gene; V was cut back by 6 bases and J by 6 bases. The CDR3 totals 13 residues. Looked up from germline, CDR1 is MDHEN and CDR2 is SYDVKM.

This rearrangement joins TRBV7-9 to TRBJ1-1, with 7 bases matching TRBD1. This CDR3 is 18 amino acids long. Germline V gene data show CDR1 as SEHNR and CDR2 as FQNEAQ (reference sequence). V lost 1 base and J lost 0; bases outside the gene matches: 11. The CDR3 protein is CASSLVGRGSGLNTEAFF. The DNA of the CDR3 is TGTGCCAGCAGCTTAGTGGGCAGGGGGAGTGGGTTGAACACTGAAGCTTTCTTT.

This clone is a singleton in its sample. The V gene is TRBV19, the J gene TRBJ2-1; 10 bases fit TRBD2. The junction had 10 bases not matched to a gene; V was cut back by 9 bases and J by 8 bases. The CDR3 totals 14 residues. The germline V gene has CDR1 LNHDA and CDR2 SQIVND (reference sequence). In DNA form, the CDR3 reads TGTGCCAGCAATAGCGGGAGGCCTCCCGATGAGCAGTTCTTC. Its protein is CASNSGRPPDEQFF.

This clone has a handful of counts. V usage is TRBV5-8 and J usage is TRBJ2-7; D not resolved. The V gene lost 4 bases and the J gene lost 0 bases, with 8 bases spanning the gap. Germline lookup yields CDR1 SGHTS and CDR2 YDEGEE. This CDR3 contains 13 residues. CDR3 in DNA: TGTGCCAGCAGCCTGGACGGCTCCTACGAGCAGTACTTC. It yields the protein CASSLDGSYEQYF.

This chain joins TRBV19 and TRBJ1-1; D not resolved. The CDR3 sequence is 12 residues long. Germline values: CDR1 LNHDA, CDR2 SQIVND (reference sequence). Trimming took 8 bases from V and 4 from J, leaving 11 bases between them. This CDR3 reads CASHSQVTEAFF. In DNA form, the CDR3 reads TGTGCCAGTCATTCCCAGGTCACTGAAGCTTTCTTT. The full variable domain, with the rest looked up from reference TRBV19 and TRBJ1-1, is DGGITQSPKYLFRKEGQNVTLSCEQNLNHDAMYWYRQDPGQGLRLIYYSQIVNDFQKGDIAEGYSVSREKKESFPLTVTSAQKNPTAFYLCASHSQVTEAFFGQGTRLTVV.

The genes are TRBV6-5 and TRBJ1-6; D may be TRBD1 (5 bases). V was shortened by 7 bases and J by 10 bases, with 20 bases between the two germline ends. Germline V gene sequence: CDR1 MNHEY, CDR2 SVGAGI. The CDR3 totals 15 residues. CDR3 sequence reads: CASTLSGTAASPLHF. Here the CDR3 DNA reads TGTGCCAGCACCTTGAGCGGGACGGCCGCATCACCCCTCCACTTT.

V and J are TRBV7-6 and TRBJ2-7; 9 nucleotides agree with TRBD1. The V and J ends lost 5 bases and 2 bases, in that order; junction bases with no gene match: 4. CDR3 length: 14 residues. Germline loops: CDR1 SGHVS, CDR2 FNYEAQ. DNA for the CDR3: TGTGCCAGCAGCGCGACAGGGGGGGCCTACGAGCAGTACTTC. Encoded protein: CASSATGGAYEQYF.

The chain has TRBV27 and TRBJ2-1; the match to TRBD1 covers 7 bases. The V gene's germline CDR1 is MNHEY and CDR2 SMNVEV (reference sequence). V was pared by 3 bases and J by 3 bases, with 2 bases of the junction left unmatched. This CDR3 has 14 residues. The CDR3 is CASSLTGNYNEQFF. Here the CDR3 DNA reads TGTGCCAGCAGTTTGACAGGGAACTACAATGAGCAGTTCTTC.

This CDR3 is CASSTGQGANYGYTF. CDR3 sequence (DNA): TGTGCCAGCAGTACGGGACAGGGAGCTAACTATGGCTACACCTTC. The chain employs TRBV28 and TRBJ1-2; 9 bases line up with TRBD1. V gave up 5 bases and J gave up 0 bases; unmatched junction bases: 4. The CDR3 spans 15 residues. CDR1 and CDR2 (germline): MDHEN, SYDVKM.

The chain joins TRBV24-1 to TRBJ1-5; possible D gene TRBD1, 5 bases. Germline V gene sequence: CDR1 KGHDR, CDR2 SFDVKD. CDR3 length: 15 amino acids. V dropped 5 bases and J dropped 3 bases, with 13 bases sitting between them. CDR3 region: CATSGPQESNQPQHF. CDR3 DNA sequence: TGTGCCACCAGTGGCCCACAGGAGTCCAATCAGCCCCAGCATTTT.

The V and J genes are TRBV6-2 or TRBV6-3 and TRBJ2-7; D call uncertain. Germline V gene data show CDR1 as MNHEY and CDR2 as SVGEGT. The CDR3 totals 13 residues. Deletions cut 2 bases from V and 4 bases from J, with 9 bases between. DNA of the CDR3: TGTGCCAGCAGTTACGAACAACGATACGAGCAGTACTTC. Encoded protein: CASSYEQRYEQYF.

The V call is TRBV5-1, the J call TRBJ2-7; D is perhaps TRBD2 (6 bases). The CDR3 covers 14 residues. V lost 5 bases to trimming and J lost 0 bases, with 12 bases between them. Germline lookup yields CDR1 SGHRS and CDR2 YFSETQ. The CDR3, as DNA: TGCGCCAGCAGAGGAAGCGGGTTCTCCTACGAGCAGTACTTC. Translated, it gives CASRGSGFSYEQYF.

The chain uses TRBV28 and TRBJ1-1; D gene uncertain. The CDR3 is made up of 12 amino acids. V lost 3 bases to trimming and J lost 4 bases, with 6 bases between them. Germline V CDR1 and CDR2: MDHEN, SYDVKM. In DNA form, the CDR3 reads TGTGCCAGCAGTTTCGCGTTCACTGAAGCTTTCTTT. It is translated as CASSFAFTEAFF.

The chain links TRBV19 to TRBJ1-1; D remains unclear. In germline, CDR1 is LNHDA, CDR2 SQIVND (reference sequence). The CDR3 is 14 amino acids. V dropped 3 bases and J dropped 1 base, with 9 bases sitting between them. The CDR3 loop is CASSIFTRNTEAFF. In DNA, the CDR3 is TGTGCCAGTAGTATTTTCACGCGGAACACTGAAGCTTTCTTT.

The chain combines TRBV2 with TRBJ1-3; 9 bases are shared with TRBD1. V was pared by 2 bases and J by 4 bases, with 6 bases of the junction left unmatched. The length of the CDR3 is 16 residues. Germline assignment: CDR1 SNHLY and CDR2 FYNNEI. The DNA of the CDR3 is TGTGCCAGCAGTGAATTGGGACAGGGCTCCGGAAACACCATATATTTT. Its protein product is CASSELGQGSGNTIYF.

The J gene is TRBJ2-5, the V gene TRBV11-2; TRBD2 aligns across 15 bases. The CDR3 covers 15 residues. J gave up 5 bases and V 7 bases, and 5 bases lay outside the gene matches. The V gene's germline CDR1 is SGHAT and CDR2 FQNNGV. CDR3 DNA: TGTGCCAGCACCACTGGGACTAGCGGGGGGGAGACCCAGTACTTC. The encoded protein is CASTTGTSGGETQYF.

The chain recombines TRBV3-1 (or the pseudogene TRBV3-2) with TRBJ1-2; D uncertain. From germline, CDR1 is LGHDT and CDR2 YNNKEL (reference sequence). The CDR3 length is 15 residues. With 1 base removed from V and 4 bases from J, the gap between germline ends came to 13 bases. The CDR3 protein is CASSQVVGLTYGYTF. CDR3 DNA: TGTGCCAGCAGCCAAGTTGTAGGACTAACCTATGGCTACACCTTC.